Below, 5 T cell receptor beta chains from the same sample are listed, as sequenced in a study of OX40 agonist ivuxolimab in advanced cancers. The protocol was immunoSEQ multiplex PCR, while the TCRdb copy is restricted to in-frame clones and leaves out a portion. Found here are roughly 76,000 clones, around 83% of them singletons; the top ten hold over 0.95%. Here the sequenced sample was CD4+ or CD8+ T cells sorted from blood, taken in a trial of the OX40 agonist ivuxolimab. Every receptor here comes from an adult with an advanced solid tumor such as melanoma, head and neck, liver or kidney cancer.

The V and J genes are TRBV7-2 and TRBJ2-2; D might be TRBD2 (6 bases). Trimming removed 7 bases at V and 4 bases at J, with 19 bases between. The germline CDR1 and CDR2 sequences are SGHTA and FQGNSA. The CDR3 is made up of 16 amino acids. In DNA, the CDR3 is TGTGCCAGCACCAATTCGTTAACGGGGGTCACCGGGGAGCTGTTTTTT. This gives the protein CASTNSLTGVTGELFF.

The chain has TRBV6-5 and TRBJ2-2; 7 nucleotides match TRBD1. CDR1 and CDR2 (germline): MNHEY, SVGAGI. The J segment lost 7 bases and the V segment lost 0 bases, leaving 5 bases of the junction unmatched. The CDR3 loop spans 15 amino acids. CDR3 residues: CASSYSDRAVGELFF. In nucleotides, the CDR3 is TGTGCCAGCAGTTACTCCGACAGGGCGGTCGGGGAGCTGTTTTTT.

The gene calls are TRBV7-9 and TRBJ1-4, with D perhaps matching TRBD1 (6 bases). Trimming cost V 1 base and J 7 bases, with 16 bases left between them. CDR3 length equals 16 residues. Germline V gene sequence: CDR1 SEHNR, CDR2 FQNEAQ (reference sequence). The CDR3 here is CASSLGLQGLGEKLFF. DNA for the CDR3: TGTGCCAGCAGCTTAGGGCTCCAGGGGCTGGGTGAAAAACTGTTTTTT.

The sample holds one count of this clone. V usage is TRBV7-2 and J usage is TRBJ2-7; D remains ambiguous. Germline V gene sequence: CDR1 SGHTA, CDR2 FQGNSA. CDR3 size: 12 residues. V lost 1 base, J lost 1 base, and 2 bases lay in between. The CDR3 DNA sequence: TGTGCCAGCAGCTTAGAGTCCTACGAGCAGTACTTC. Amino acids: CASSLESYEQYF.

The chain carries TRBV18 and TRBJ1-2; D gene unclear. The CDR3 sequence is 15 residues long. The V and J ends lost 3 bases and 3 bases respectively, with 14 bases between them. In germline, CDR1 is KGHSH, CDR2 LQKENI. In DNA, the CDR3 is TGTGCCAGCTCACCCCAAGGATCCCGAGACTATGGCTACACCTTC. Its protein is CASSPQGSRDYGYTF.